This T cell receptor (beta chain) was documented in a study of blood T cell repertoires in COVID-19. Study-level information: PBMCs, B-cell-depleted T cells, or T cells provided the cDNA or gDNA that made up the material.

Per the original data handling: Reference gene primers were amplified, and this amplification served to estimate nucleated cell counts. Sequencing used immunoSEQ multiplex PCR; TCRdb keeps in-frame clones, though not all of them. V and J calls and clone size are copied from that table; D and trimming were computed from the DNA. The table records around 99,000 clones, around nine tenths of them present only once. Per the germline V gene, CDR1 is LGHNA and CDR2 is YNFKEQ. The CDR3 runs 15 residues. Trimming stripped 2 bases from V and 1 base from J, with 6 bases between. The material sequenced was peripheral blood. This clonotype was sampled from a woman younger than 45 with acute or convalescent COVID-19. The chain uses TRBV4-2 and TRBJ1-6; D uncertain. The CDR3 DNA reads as TGTGCCAGCAGCCAACTAGAATCCTATAATTCACCCCTCCACTTT. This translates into CASSQLESYNSPLHF.